This TCR beta chain was sequenced during a study of chemoradiotherapy in HPV16-positive cancers. The data were produced by immunoSEQ multiplex PCR, yet TCRdb's version contains in-frame clones alone and is incomplete. The data show 7,900 or so clones, with approximately 90% seen just once and roughly 13% held by the top ten. Germline V lookup: CDR1 SGHRS, CDR2 YFSETQ. V gave up 4 bases and J gave up 1 base, with 13 bases separating them. The CDR3 spans 15 residues. V gene TRBV5-1 combines with J gene TRBJ2-3; D gene unclear. The specimen comprised blood, sampled from a patient who underwent chemoradiotherapy. The TCR originated in a human donor with HPV-associated anogenital cancer. DNA of the CDR3: TGCGCCAGCAGCCTTAGGAACCTCGGCACAGATACGCAGTATTTT. Its protein product is CASSLRNLGTDTQYF. Complete variable domain (other parts from reference TRBV5-1 and TRBJ2-3): KAGVTQTPRYLIKTRGQQVTLSCSPISGHRSVSWYQQTPGQGLQFLFEYFSETQRNKGNFPGRFSGRQFSNSRSEMNVSTLELGDSALYLCASSLRNLGTDTQYFGPGTRLTVL.